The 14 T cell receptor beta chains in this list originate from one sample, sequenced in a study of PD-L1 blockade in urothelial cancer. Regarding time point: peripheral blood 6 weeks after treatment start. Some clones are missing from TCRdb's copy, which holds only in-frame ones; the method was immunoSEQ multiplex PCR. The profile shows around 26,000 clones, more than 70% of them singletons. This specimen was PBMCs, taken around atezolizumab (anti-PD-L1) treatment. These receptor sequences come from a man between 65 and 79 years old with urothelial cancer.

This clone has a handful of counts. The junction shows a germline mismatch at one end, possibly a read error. CDR3 nucleotides: TGCGCCAGCAACTTGGACAAGAACACTGAAGCTTTCTTT. It yields the protein CASNLDKNTEAFF. The chain carries TRBV5-1 and TRBJ1-1, with D perhaps TRBD1 (5 bases). The CDR3 length is 13 residues. Per germline, CDR1 SGHRS and CDR2 YFSETQ.

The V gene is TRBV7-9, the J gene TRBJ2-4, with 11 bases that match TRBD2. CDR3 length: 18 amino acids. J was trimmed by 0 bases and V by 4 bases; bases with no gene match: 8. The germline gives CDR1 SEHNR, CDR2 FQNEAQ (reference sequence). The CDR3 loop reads CASSSDGTSGLAKNIQYF. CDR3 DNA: TGTGCCAGCAGCTCAGATGGGACTAGCGGATTAGCCAAAAACATTCAGTACTTC.

CDR3 loop: CASSPGRGNTEAFF. The CDR3 region has the DNA TGTGCCAGCTCACCAGGCAGGGGGAACACTGAAGCTTTCTTT. The chain couples TRBV18 to TRBJ1-1; weak D call: TRBD1 (6 bases). This CDR3 contains 14 residues. The germline V gene encodes CDR1 KGHSH and CDR2 LQKENI. Trimming shortened V by 2 bases and J by 1 base, and 8 bases separated the two germline ends.

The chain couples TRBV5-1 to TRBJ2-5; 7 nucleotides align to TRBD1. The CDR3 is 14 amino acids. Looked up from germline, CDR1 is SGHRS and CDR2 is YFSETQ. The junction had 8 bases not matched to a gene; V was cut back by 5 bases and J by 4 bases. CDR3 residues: CASSLEGQRETQYF. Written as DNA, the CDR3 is TGCGCCAGCAGTCTTGAGGGACAGAGAGAGACCCAGTACTTC.

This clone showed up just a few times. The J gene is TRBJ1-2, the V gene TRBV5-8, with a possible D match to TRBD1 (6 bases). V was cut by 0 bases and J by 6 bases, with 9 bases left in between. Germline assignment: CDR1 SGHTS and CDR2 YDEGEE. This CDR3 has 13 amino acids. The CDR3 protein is CASSLAKGDGYTF. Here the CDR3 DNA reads TGTGCCAGCAGCTTGGCTAAGGGGGATGGCTACACCTTC.

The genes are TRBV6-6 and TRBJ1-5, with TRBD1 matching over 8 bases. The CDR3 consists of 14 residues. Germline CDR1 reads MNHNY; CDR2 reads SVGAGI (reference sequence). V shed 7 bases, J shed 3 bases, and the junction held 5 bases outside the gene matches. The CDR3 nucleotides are TGTGCCAGCACGGCAGGGGGCAACAATCAGCCCCAGCATTTT. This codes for CASTAGGNNQPQHF.

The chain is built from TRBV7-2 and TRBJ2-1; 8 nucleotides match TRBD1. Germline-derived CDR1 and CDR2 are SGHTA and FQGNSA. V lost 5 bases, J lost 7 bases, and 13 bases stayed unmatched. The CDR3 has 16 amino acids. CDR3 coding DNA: TGTGCCAGCAGCCCAATGGCACAGGGGGTTGGGAATGAGCAGTTCTTC. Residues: CASSPMAQGVGNEQFF.

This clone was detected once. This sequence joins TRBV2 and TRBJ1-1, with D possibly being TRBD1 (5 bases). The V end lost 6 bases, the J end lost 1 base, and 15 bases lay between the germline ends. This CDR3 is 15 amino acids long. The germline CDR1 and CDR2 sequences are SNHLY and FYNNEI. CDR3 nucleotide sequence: TGTGCCAGCAGGGGTAGGACACAATCGAACACTGAAGCTTTCTTT. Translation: CASRGRTQSNTEAFF.

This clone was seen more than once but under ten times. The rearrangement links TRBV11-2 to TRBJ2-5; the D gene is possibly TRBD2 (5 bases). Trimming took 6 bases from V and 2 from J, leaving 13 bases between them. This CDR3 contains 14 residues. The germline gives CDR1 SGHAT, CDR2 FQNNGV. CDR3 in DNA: TGTGCCAGCAGTGCAAGCGGAAAACAAGAGACCCAGTACTTC. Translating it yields CASSASGKQETQYF.

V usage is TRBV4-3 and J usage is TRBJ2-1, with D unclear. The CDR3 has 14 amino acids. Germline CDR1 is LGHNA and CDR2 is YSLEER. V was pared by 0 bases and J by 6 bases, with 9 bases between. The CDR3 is CASSQDTGGNEQFF. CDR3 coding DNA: TGCGCCAGCAGCCAAGACACGGGTGGCAATGAGCAGTTCTTC.

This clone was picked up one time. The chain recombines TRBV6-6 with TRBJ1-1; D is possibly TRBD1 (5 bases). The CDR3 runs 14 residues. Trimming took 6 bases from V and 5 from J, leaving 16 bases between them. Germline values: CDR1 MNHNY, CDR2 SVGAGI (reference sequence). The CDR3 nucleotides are TGTGCCAGCAGCGACGGGGGGGTAGGGACTGAAGCTTTCTTT. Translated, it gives CASSDGGVGTEAFF.

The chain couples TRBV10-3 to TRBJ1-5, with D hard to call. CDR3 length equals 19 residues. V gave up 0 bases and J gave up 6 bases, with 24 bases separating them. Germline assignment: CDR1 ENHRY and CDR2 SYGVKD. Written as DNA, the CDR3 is TGTGCCATCAGTGAGTCGGGCGGGGATCGTGTAGTAGCTACTCAGCCCCAGCATTTT. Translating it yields CAISESGGDRVVATQPQHF.

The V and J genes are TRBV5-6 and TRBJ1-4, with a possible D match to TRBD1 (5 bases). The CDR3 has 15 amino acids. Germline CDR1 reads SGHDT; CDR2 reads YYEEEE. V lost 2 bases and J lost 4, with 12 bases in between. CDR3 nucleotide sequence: TGTGCCAGCAGCTTAACAGGACATAATAATGAAAAACTGTTTTTT. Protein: CASSLTGHNNEKLFF.

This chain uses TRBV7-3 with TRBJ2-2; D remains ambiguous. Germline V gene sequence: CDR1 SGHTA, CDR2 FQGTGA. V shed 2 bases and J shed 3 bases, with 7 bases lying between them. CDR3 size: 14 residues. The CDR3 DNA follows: TGTGCCAGCAGCTTAGCACCGGACACCGGGGAGCTGTTTTTT. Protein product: CASSLAPDTGELFF.